What follows are 25 T cell receptor beta chains derived from one specimen sequenced in a study of T-cell memory formation after mild COVID-19. Each CDR3 protein is one row after TCRdb ran MiXCR on the 5' RACE reads. The sample holds roughly 100,000 distinct CDR3 sequences; around 12% are singletons and the top ten take around 27%. The specimen sequenced was PBMCs or a T cell subset sorted from them (not recorded which). The source of these receptors is an adult woman who had mild COVID-19 (a few samples of this study predate the infection). Cell type and time point are not known.

This clonotype was recorded a few times. The V gene is TRBV6-6, the J gene TRBJ2-1; 11 nucleotides line up with TRBD1. With V trimmed by 5 bases and J by 8 bases, 8 bases remained unmatched. Germline V gene lookup returns CDR1 MNHNY and CDR2 SVGAGI (reference sequence). The CDR3 is 15 residues long. CDR3 DNA sequence: TGTGCCAGCAGTCCGGACAGGGGGCATGGAGATGAGCAGTTCTTC. It encodes CASSPDRGHGDEQFF.

This clonotype was counted between two and nine times. This rearrangement joins TRBV12-3 or TRBV12-4 to TRBJ1-2; D gene ambiguous. The CDR3 covers 13 residues. Trimming took 3 bases from V and 4 from J, leaving 9 bases between them. The CDR3 bases are TGTGCCAGCAGTTTTCGCCAGAGCTATGGCTACACCTTC. It is translated as CASSFRQSYGYTF.

This clonotype has more than one count but fewer than ten. V is TRBV11-2 and J is TRBJ1-6; D gene uncertain. The V gene lost 1 base and the J gene lost 10 bases, with 11 bases spanning the gap. This CDR3 comprises 14 residues. In germline, CDR1 is SGHAT, CDR2 FQNNGV. CDR3 amino acids: CASSLVYFGSPLHF. The DNA of the CDR3 is TGTGCCAGCAGCTTAGTATATTTCGGGTCACCCCTCCACTTT. Based on the CDR3 plus reference TRBV11-2 and TRBJ1-6, the full variable domain is EAGVAQSPRYKIIEKRQSVAFWCNPISGHATLYWYQQILGQGPKLLIQFQNNGVVDDSQLPKDRFSAERLKGVDSTLKIQPAKLEDSAVYLCASSLVYFGSPLHFGNGTRLTVT.

The V and J genes are TRBV20-1 and TRBJ2-1; D is perhaps TRBD1 (5 bases). This CDR3 comprises 16 residues. The germline V gene encodes CDR1 DFQATT and CDR2 SNEGSKA (reference sequence). V was shortened by 1 base and J by 4 bases, with 17 bases between the two germline ends. The CDR3 sequence is CSARVIQGLRYNEQFF. The CDR3 nucleotides are TGCAGTGCTAGAGTCATCCAGGGCTTGCGATACAATGAGCAGTTCTTC.

By its share, this clonotype is medium-sized. This chain links TRBV7-9 with TRBJ2-1, with D unresolved. Germline V CDR1 and CDR2: SEHNR, FQNEAQ (reference sequence). The CDR3 totals 12 residues. V was cut by 5 bases and J by 10 bases, with 12 bases left in between. The CDR3 here is CASSLLGAEQFF. The CDR3 DNA follows: TGTGCCAGCAGCCTCCTAGGAGCCGAGCAGTTCTTC.

The gene calls are TRBV3-1 and TRBJ2-3; 7 positions agree with TRBD2. The CDR3 spans 16 residues. Germline CDR1 reads LGHDT; CDR2 reads YNNKEL (reference sequence). Trimming cost V 8 bases and J 0 bases; bases outside gene matches: 11. This chain's CDR3 is CASGTLSGESTDTQYF. The CDR3 coding sequence is TGTGCCAGCGGGACGTTAAGCGGGGAAAGCACAGATACGCAGTATTTT.

This clonotype was counted only a few times. V usage is TRBV2 and J usage is TRBJ2-3; 7 bases map to TRBD1. J gave up 2 bases and V 3 bases, and 5 bases lay outside the gene matches. Germline CDR1 SNHLY, CDR2 FYNNEI. The CDR3 runs to 15 residues. CDR3 region: CASSEGTVNTDTQYF. The CDR3 coding sequence is TGTGCCAGCAGTGAGGGGACAGTGAACACAGATACGCAGTATTTT.

The count of this clonotype is one. This sequence joins TRBV13 and TRBJ2-1; TRBD2 aligns across 9 bases. The CDR3 runs 15 residues. Germline V gene data show CDR1 as PRHDT and CDR2 as FYEKMQ (reference sequence). The V segment lost 10 bases and the J segment 4 bases; nucleotides outside the gene matches: 11. For the CDR3, the DNA is TGTGCCACCCAAGTTGGGACTAGCCCATACAATGAGCAGTTCTTC. Amino acid sequence: CATQVGTSPYNEQFF.

The chain has TRBV23-1 and TRBJ2-1; TRBD2 matches at 11 bases. TRBV23-1 is an ORF, and what it does is uncertain. CDR3 length: 17 amino acids. V lost 6 bases, J lost 5 bases, and 12 bases stayed unmatched. CDR3 coding DNA: TGCGCCAGCAGCAATCCTAGACTAGCGGGGCATCACAATGAGCAGTTCTTC. Translation: CASSNPRLAGHHNEQFF.

This clonotype came up a few times. The chain is built from TRBV6-2 or TRBV6-3 and TRBJ2-5, with 7 bases fitting TRBD1. J lost 5 bases, V lost 8 bases, and 14 bases had no gene match. Germline V gene data show CDR1 as MNHEY and CDR2 as SVGEGT. The length of the CDR3 is 15 residues. CDR3 sequence: CASDSEGGPRETQYF. The CDR3 nucleotides are TGTGCCAGCGACTCCGAAGGGGGCCCCAGGGAGACCCAGTACTTC.

This clonotype has a handful of counts. The V gene is TRBV7-2, the J gene TRBJ1-1; no firm D call. Germline V lookup: CDR1 SGHTA, CDR2 FQGNSA. Trimming stripped 4 bases from V and 2 bases from J, with 11 bases between. The CDR3 spans 14 residues. DNA for the CDR3: TGTGCCAGCAGCTCCCTTTTGGGAAACACTGAAGCTTTCTTT. Encoded protein: CASSSLLGNTEAFF.

The rearrangement links TRBV11-3 to TRBJ2-5; tentative D call: TRBD2 (6 bases). V was trimmed by 5 bases and J by 5 bases, leaving 18 bases between them. Germline loops: CDR1 SGHNT, CDR2 YENEEA. CDR3 length equals 15 residues. CDR3 in DNA: TGTGCCAGCAGCCCACTAGCCACGACCCGGGAGACCCAGTACTTC. This codes for CASSPLATTRETQYF.

This clonotype has a count of ten or more. The CDR3 coding sequence is TGTGCCAGCCGAGCAGGGGTGAGCAATGAGCAGTTCTTC. This translates into CASRAGVSNEQFF. The V gene is TRBV6-6, the J gene TRBJ2-1; tentative D call: TRBD1 (6 bases). V was shortened by 8 bases and J by 6 bases, with 14 bases between the two germline ends. The germline gives CDR1 MNHNY, CDR2 SVGAGI (reference sequence). The CDR3 has 13 residues.

This clonotype has only one observation. With a much larger clone just one base away, this may be a read error. Since the CDR3 does not end with the conserved phenylalanine or tryptophan, this likely comes from a read error. The J gene is TRBJ2-7, the V gene TRBV20-1; TRBD2 matches 14 bases. V lost 6 bases, J lost 4 bases, and 5 bases stayed unmatched. Germline V gene sequence: CDR1 DFQATT, CDR2 SNEGSKA (reference sequence). The length of the CDR3 is 14 residues. The CDR3 coding sequence is TGCAGTGCGAGACTAGCGGGAGGGGTTTACGAGCAGTACTTA. It translates to CSARLAGGVYEQYL.

This clonotype has at least ten counts. V is TRBV14 and J is TRBJ2-1, with TRBD2 as a possible D gene (6 bases). The germline V gene has CDR1 SGHDN and CDR2 FVKESK. CDR3 length: 16 residues. The V gene lost 1 base and the J gene lost 0 bases, with 10 bases spanning the gap. CDR3 loop: CASSQVSGSSYNEQFF. Here the CDR3 DNA reads TGTGCCAGCAGCCAAGTGTCCGGGAGCTCCTACAATGAGCAGTTCTTC.

The V gene is TRBV7-9, the J gene TRBJ1-5; D not resolved. Deletions cut 6 bases from V and 7 bases from J, with 13 bases between. The germline V gene encodes CDR1 SEHNR and CDR2 FQNEAQ (reference sequence). The CDR3 sequence is 13 residues long. CDR3 nucleotide sequence: TGTGCCAGCAGTGGAGGGTTTTTGCAGCCCCAGCATTTT. Its protein is CASSGGFLQPQHF.

V is TRBV4-3 and J is TRBJ1-4; D is perhaps TRBD1 (5 bases). V was trimmed by 0 bases and J by 7 bases, leaving 12 bases between them. The germline V gene has CDR1 LGHNA and CDR2 YSLEER. The CDR3 has 15 residues. CDR3 bases: TGCGCCAGCAGCCAAGATAGGGGAACAACTGAAAAACTGTTTTTT. Protein: CASSQDRGTTEKLFF.

This clonotype was recorded a few times. V is TRBV7-3 and J is TRBJ2-3; 7 bases are shared with TRBD2. The CDR3 is 15 residues long. The ends lost 5 bases at V and 4 bases at J; junction bases unmatched: 9. CDR1 SGHTA and CDR2 FQGTGA come from the germline V gene. For the CDR3, the DNA is TGTGCCAGCAGCCCTGGGGCTAGCGGCTCAGATACGCAGTATTTT. It is translated as CASSPGASGSDTQYF.

In nucleotides, the CDR3 is TGTGCCAGCAGCCAAGATCCGGGGGCCTCCTACAATGAGCAGTTCTTC. Translating gives CASSQDPGASYNEQFF. The V and J genes are TRBV4-2 and TRBJ2-1, with D perhaps matching TRBD1 or TRBD2 (6 bases each). CDR3 length: 16 amino acids. V gave up 0 bases and J gave up 0 bases, with 9 bases separating them. Germline CDR1 is LGHNA and CDR2 is YNFKEQ.

The genes are TRBV29-1 and TRBJ2-7; no firm D call. From germline, CDR1 is SQVTM and CDR2 ANQGSEA. The CDR3 extends over 16 amino acids. V lost 3 bases and J 4 bases, leaving 22 bases between the germline ends. The CDR3 DNA follows: TGCAGCGTTGAGTTGGCTGGGATCGAAGTTCCGTACGAGCAGTACTTC. Encoded protein: CSVELAGIEVPYEQYF.

This clonotype was picked up many times. The CDR3 loop is CASTEGYGSGEPDTQYF. The CDR3 DNA reads TGTGCCAGCACCGAAGGGTATGGCTCGGGGGAGCCAGATACGCAGTATTTT. The V gene is TRBV2, the J gene TRBJ2-3, with D possibly matching TRBD2 (6 bases). The CDR3 extends over 17 amino acids. Trimming left V 7 bases short and J 4 bases short, with 24 bases between. The V gene's germline CDR1 is SNHLY and CDR2 FYNNEI.

This clonotype occurred a few times. This chain uses TRBV20-1 with TRBJ2-1; TRBD2 matches 8 bases. CDR3 size: 16 residues. V dropped 0 bases and J dropped 6; count of bases not matched to a gene: 10. From germline, CDR1 is DFQATT and CDR2 SNEGSKA (reference sequence). CDR3 residues: CSARERRSSGPNEQFF. CDR3 coding DNA: TGCAGTGCTAGAGAACGAAGGTCTAGCGGGCCCAATGAGCAGTTCTTC.

This chain links TRBV9 with TRBJ1-5, with D tentatively TRBD1 (5 bases). This CDR3 has 14 amino acids. CDR1 is SGDLS and CDR2 is YYNGEE in the germline V gene. The V end lost 3 bases, the J end lost 7 bases, and 14 bases lay between the germline ends. As DNA, the CDR3 is TGTGCCAGCAGCGAGACAGAAAAGTTCCAGCCCCAGCATTTT. It specifies CASSETEKFQPQHF.

The DNA of the CDR3 is TGTGCCAGCAGCCAGATCCCCGGGGGGATCTACGAGCAGTACTTC. It is translated as CASSQIPGGIYEQYF. The chain couples TRBV4-2 to TRBJ2-7, with 7 positions matching TRBD2. J was trimmed by 3 bases and V by 3 bases; bases with no gene match: 8. CDR3 length equals 15 residues. CDR1 and CDR2 from the germline V gene are LGHNA and YNFKEQ.

This sequence joins TRBV6-5 and TRBJ2-7, with a weak D call TRBD1 (6 bases). The germline V gene encodes CDR1 MNHEY and CDR2 SVGAGI. CDR3 length: 14 amino acids. Trimming cost V 5 bases and J 4 bases, with 15 bases left between them. Here the CDR3 DNA reads TGTGCCAGCAGTGGACAGCTCTCTTCTTACGAGCAGTACTTC. Translating gives CASSGQLSSYEQYF.